This entry is about one T cell receptor (beta chain). Its antigen is unknown. No quality values exist for individual bases; no much larger clone is one base distant. In the prospective study, participants were about 18 to 95 years old, resided in about two dozen geographic areas of the United States, and were enrolled through a virtual design. In the prospective study, participants were assigned to cohorts based on the clinical history participants reported in a screening survey and a study questionnaire. Recovered participants in ImmuneRACE Cohort 3 were defined as having two consecutive negative NP/OP PCR tests, clearance from a healthcare professional, or resolution of symptoms. Mobile phlebotomists in the prospective study collected whole blood, serum and a nasopharyngeal or oropharyngeal swab from every participant. Over an approximately 2-month period, participants in the prospective study had the option of providing additional blood draws and questionnaires. Before DNA extraction, blood samples from the prospective study were shipped at room temperature or frozen.

The CDR3 contains 14 residues, cysteine and phenylalanine counted. The kept DNA is CDR3 alone, 42 bases in frame from the first base. Unmatched junction bases come to 13, with V trimmed by 4 bases and J by 12 bases. CDR1 and CDR2, looked up from the germline V gene, are SGHDT and YYEEEE. The immunoSEQ Assay, a bias-controlled multiplex PCR, was used to amplify TCRbeta CDR3 regions from genomic DNA. In the original analysis: The number of nucleated cells in each sample was estimated from the amplification of reference gene primers within the assay. Sequence reads were collapsed and filtered to measure the absolute abundance of every unique TCRbeta CDR3 rearrangement. For each sample, productive Simpson clonality was calculated by taking the square root of Simpson's diversity index across productive rearrangements. TCRdb retrieved this table from immuneACCESS and kept in-frame rearrangements only. Not all clones are present; in checked studies, unresolved V genes account for under half, and no reason is known for the remainder. Clonal size and the V and J genes are those of that table, whereas D and trimming came from the DNA. For this sample there are some 260,000 clones; 85% to 90% appear just once. The top ten clonotypes cover 1.5% to 2% of the sample.

The sample belongs to a study of blood T cell repertoires in COVID-19 (dated by TCRdb to about 2020). General notes on the study: Samples covering the acute and convalescent phases of COVID-19 were provided by collaborators in the United States, Italy and Spain. Subjects who had been exposed to COVID-19, were actively infected with it, or had recovered from it provided the deeply sampled blood TCRbeta repertoires that made up the dataset. The repertoires were released in a freely available public database intended as a resource for research on the immune response to SARS-CoV-2. Where HLA class I and class II types were available, the types were taken from metadata supplied by the sample provider, not from assay-based typing. The prospective study material was composed of cDNA or gDNA derived from T cells, B-cell-depleted T cells, or PBMCs. The samples were drawn from the first 160 participants of the ongoing ImmuneRACE study and from about 1,200 subjects provided by 6 global collaborators. Sample metadata almost always included a de-identified subject ID, COVID-19 status, age in years and sex. Broader findings and caveats from the paper: The quantity of clinical and demographic metadata differed by source and by participant and was supplied without curation.

The source is a man aged 40-55 years who had recovered from COVID-19. Specimen: PBMCs or T cells enriched from blood (not recorded which). Recombination joined TRBV5-6 with TRBJ2-1; 7 central bases correspond to TRBD2. At the DNA level, the sequence is TGTGCCAGCAGCCCGACTAGCTTTTCACTTCGGCAGTTCTTC. The translation is CASSPTSFSLRQFF.